Following are 19 T cell receptor beta chains from one sample sequenced in a study of T-cell reconstitution after alpha-beta-depleted transplantation in children. Unique molecular identifiers tagged the TCRbeta library. One entry per CDR3 protein, called by TCRdb with MiXCR from the PCR reads. Of hundreds of thousands of distinct CDR3 sequences in the sample, roughly a tenth are singletons; the top ten hold approximately 5.9%. The input for sequencing was PBMCs from the stem cell graft donor, taken from the stem cell graft. The receptors stem from a human donor who donated a stem cell graft to a child with acute lymphoblastic leukemia.

This clonotype has a count of ten or more. The V and J genes are TRBV16 and TRBJ1-6, with 9 bases fitting TRBD1. Germline V gene lookup returns CDR1 KGHSY and CDR2 FQNENV. J was trimmed by 9 bases and V by 0 bases; bases with no gene match: 0. The CDR3 is 14 amino acids. The CDR3 DNA sequence: TGTGCCAGCAGCCAATCGGGACAGGGTTCACCCCTCCACTTT. Translating it yields CASSQSGQGSPLHF. Based on the CDR3 plus reference TRBV16 and TRBJ1-6, the full variable domain is GEEVAQTPKHLVRGEGQKAKLYCAPIKGHSYVFWYQQVLKNEFKFLISFQNENVFDETGMPKERFSAKCLPNSPCSLEIQATKLEDSAVYFCASSQSGQGSPLHFGNGTRLTVT.

The chain couples TRBV6-5 to TRBJ2-7, with TRBD1 matching over 9 bases. This CDR3 is built from 16 residues. Germline lookup yields CDR1 MNHEY and CDR2 SVGAGI. V shed 2 bases and J 2 bases; nucleotides not matched to a gene: 7. DNA for the CDR3: TGTGCCAGCAGTTACGCAAGGACAGGGGAAGCCTACGAGCAGTACTTC. It codes for CASSYARTGEAYEQYF.

At least ten counts were recorded for this clonotype. J is TRBJ2-7 and V is TRBV3-1; a possible D gene is TRBD1 (6 bases). CDR1 LGHDT and CDR2 YNNKEL come from the germline V gene (reference sequence). Deletions cut 7 bases from V and 2 bases from J, with 6 bases between. CDR3 length: 11 amino acids. CDR3: CASTGAYEQYF. CDR3 nucleotides: TGTGCCAGCACAGGGGCCTACGAGCAGTACTTC.

The rearrangement joins TRBV7-9 to TRBJ2-7; possible D gene TRBD1, 6 bases. Looked up from germline, CDR1 is SEHNR and CDR2 is FQNEAQ (reference sequence). Trimming took 9 bases from V and 5 from J, leaving 14 bases between them. CDR3 length equals 12 residues. The CDR3 sequence is CASSQGRNEQYF. The CDR3 nucleotides are TGTGCCAGTTCGCAGGGGCGGAACGAGCAGTACTTC.

This chain links TRBV5-1 with TRBJ1-2; 10 nucleotides match TRBD1. CDR3 length: 16 amino acids. CDR1 and CDR2 (germline): SGHRS, YFSETQ. V lost 4 bases and J lost 7; bases outside the gene matches: 13. The CDR3 nucleotides are TGCGCCAGCAGCATAAAAAGGACAGGGGGTTTAGGTGGCTACACCTTC. As protein: CASSIKRTGGLGGYTF.

This clonotype was detected a few times. CDR3 amino acids: CSASQGARSNQPQHF. CDR3 DNA sequence: TGCAGTGCTTCTCAGGGGGCGCGAAGCAATCAGCCCCAGCATTTT. V gene TRBV20-1 combines with J gene TRBJ1-5; 8 positions agree with TRBD1. V gave up 5 bases and J gave up 1 base; unmatched junction bases: 7. The CDR3 sequence is 15 residues long. CDR1 is DFQATT and CDR2 is SNEGSKA in the germline V gene (reference sequence).

The J gene is TRBJ2-2, the V gene TRBV20-1; the D gene is possibly TRBD2 (7 bases). V was pared by 5 bases and J by 5 bases, with 18 bases between. This CDR3 contains 15 residues. Germline CDR1 DFQATT, CDR2 SNEGSKA (reference sequence). The CDR3 DNA follows: TGCAGTGCTCACCCACGGGGGGCGGGAACCGGGGAGCTGTTTTTT. Protein product: CSAHPRGAGTGELFF.

This sequence joins TRBV12-3 or TRBV12-4 and TRBJ2-7, with unresolved D. The V end was cut by 6 bases, the J end by 6 bases, with 12 bases between. This CDR3 has 12 amino acids. The CDR3 sequence: CASSPSVLEQYF. The CDR3 coding sequence is TGTGCCAGCAGCCCATCGGTCCTCGAGCAGTACTTC.

The sample holds a few counts of this clonotype. CDR3 protein: CASSDREAFF. The DNA of the CDR3 is TGTGCCAGCAGCGACCGTGAAGCTTTCTTT. The rearrangement links TRBV7-9 to TRBJ1-1; no firm D call. This CDR3 is built from 10 residues. Per germline, CDR1 SEHNR and CDR2 FQNEAQ (reference sequence). The V gene lost 5 bases and the J gene lost 7 bases, with 5 bases spanning the gap.

This clonotype was seen repeatedly, ten times or more. The chain recombines TRBV4-1 with TRBJ2-2; a possible D gene is TRBD2 (5 bases). The CDR3 loop spans 15 amino acids. The V end lost 4 bases, the J end lost 5 bases, and 14 bases lay between the germline ends. In germline, CDR1 is MGHRA, CDR2 YSYEKL. CDR3 in amino acids: CASSLSGFFTGELFF. The DNA for the CDR3 is TGCGCCAGCAGCCTCAGCGGCTTTTTTACCGGGGAGCTGTTTTTT.

The table lists this clonotype with many counts. The gene calls are TRBV4-3 and TRBJ1-1, with TRBD1 matching over 8 bases. The CDR3 consists of 15 residues. V trimming: 0 bases; J trimming: 10 bases; junction bases outside the gene matches: 10. CDR1 and CDR2 (germline): LGHNA, YSLEER. The CDR3 bases are TGCGCCAGCAGCCAAGATGGCGGCAGGGGGCAGGGAGCTTTCTTT. It encodes CASSQDGGRGQGAFF.

This clonotype was counted at least ten times. The J gene is TRBJ1-1, the V gene TRBV5-4; 9 bases are a match to TRBD1. This CDR3 region has 20 residues. J lost 0 bases, V lost 3 bases, and 18 bases had no gene match. The germline V gene encodes CDR1 SGHNT and CDR2 YYREEE (reference sequence). CDR3 in DNA: TGTGCCAGCAGCTCGATTTTGCTAGGGACAGGGAGAGGGATGAACACTGAAGCTTTCTTT. The encoded protein is CASSSILLGTGRGMNTEAFF.

The CDR3 sequence is CASSLTPGSYNEQFF. The CDR3 DNA sequence: TGCGCCAGCAGCTTAACGCCGGGCTCCTACAATGAGCAGTTCTTC. This chain joins TRBV5-1 and TRBJ2-1; unclear D gene. The CDR3 totals 15 residues. Trimming removed 2 bases at V and 0 bases at J, with 9 bases between. Germline loops: CDR1 SGHRS, CDR2 YFSETQ.

The gene calls are TRBV9 and TRBJ2-5, with 8 bases matching TRBD2. The CDR3 sequence is 16 residues long. Germline CDR1 and CDR2: SGDLS and YYNGEE. Losses at the gene ends were 1 base for V and 5 bases for J; bases not matched to a gene: 10. The CDR3 loop reads CASSVFGGGLRETQYF. The CDR3 region has the DNA TGTGCCAGCAGCGTATTCGGGGGGGGCCTAAGGGAGACCCAGTACTTC.

CDR3 sequence: CRMGASRNTIYF. The CDR3 nucleotides are TGTCGTATGGGGGCTTCTCGAAACACCATATATTTT. V gene TRBV25-1 combines with J gene TRBJ1-3, with TRBD1 as a possible D gene (6 bases). The CDR3 contains 12 residues. Germline V gene lookup returns CDR1 MGHDK and CDR2 SYGVNS.

The chain uses TRBV6-2 or TRBV6-3 and TRBJ2-2; 8 bases are shared with TRBD2. V lost 6 bases and J lost 0; bases outside the gene matches: 18. The CDR3 consists of 20 residues. Germline V gene data show CDR1 as MNHEY and CDR2 as SVGEGT. In DNA form, the CDR3 reads TGTGCCAGCAGCCCATCGGGGGGGTCGGGGGGCTCCGCGAACACCGGGGAGCTGTTTTTT. This translates into CASSPSGGSGGSANTGELFF.

This clonotype was seen more than once but under ten times. This sequence joins TRBV19 and TRBJ2-7; 7 bases are shared with TRBD2. Losses at the gene ends were 10 bases for V and 5 bases for J; bases not matched to a gene: 8. The CDR3 totals 12 residues. Germline CDR1 LNHDA, CDR2 SQIVND (reference sequence). CDR3 amino acids: CATWQGGNEQYF. In DNA, the CDR3 is TGTGCCACCTGGCAGGGAGGGAACGAGCAGTACTTC.

The chain employs TRBV7-2 and TRBJ1-2; 8 nucleotides line up with TRBD1. This CDR3 is built from 15 residues. The ends lost 0 bases at V and 10 bases at J; junction bases unmatched: 10. Germline loops: CDR1 SGHTA, CDR2 FQGNSA. CDR3: CASSLALGQARLYTF. Written as DNA, the CDR3 is TGTGCCAGCAGCTTAGCCCTGGGACAGGCGAGACTCTACACCTTC. Full variable domain (remainder filled in from reference TRBV7-2 and TRBJ1-2): GAGVSQSPSNKVTEKGKDVELRCDPISGHTALYWYRQSLGQGLEFLIYFQGNSAPDKSGLPSDRFSAERTGGSVSTLTIQRTQQEDSAVYLCASSLALGQARLYTFGSGTRLTVV.

This clonotype was seen a few times. Written as DNA, the CDR3 is TGTGCCAGCAGCTTTCAGGGAGATACGCAGTATTTT. Translated: CASSFQGDTQYF. V is TRBV5-8 and J is TRBJ2-3; tentative D call: TRBD1 (5 bases). This CDR3 contains 12 residues. V was clipped by 2 bases and J by 5 bases, with 6 bases between them. CDR1 and CDR2 (germline): SGHTS, YDEGEE. The full variable domain, with the rest looked up from reference TRBV5-8 and TRBJ2-3, is EAGVTQSPTHLIKTRGQQATLRCSPISGHTSVYWYQQALGLGLQFLLWYDEGEERNRGNFPPRFSGRQFPNYSSELNVNALELEDSALYLCASSFQGDTQYFGPGTRLTVL.